Reported below is one T cell receptor beta chain. This specimen belongs to a study of blood T cell repertoires in COVID-19. At the level of the study: Collection of acute and convalescent COVID-19 samples took place in the United States, Italy and Spain. T cells, B-cell-depleted T cells, or PBMCs provided the cDNA or gDNA that served as material.

Sequencing was performed with immunoSEQ multiplex PCR; in TCRdb, only in-frame clones are kept and a portion is missing. The table includes some 250,000 clones, 87% detected once. V shed 2 bases, J shed 8 bases, and the junction held 6 bases outside the gene matches. This CDR3 has 16 amino acids. Germline values: CDR1 KGHSH, CDR2 LQKENI. This receptor was identified in a man aged 55 to 70 who had recovered from COVID-19. The sample taken for sequencing was peripheral blood. This chain connects TRBV18 to TRBJ1-6; 10 bases are a match to TRBD1. CDR3 DNA sequence: TGTGCCAGCTCACCAATCGACAGGGGGCAAGATTCACCCCTCCACTTT. This gives the protein CASSPIDRGQDSPLHF.